One and the same sample provided the 17 T cell receptor beta chains below, sequenced in a study of blood T cell repertoires in COVID-19. This table comes from immunoSEQ multiplex PCR, and its TCRdb copy is limited to in-frame clones, with some not included. Among 200,000 to 250,000 clones listed, about nine tenths were seen once. Sequencing was done on a sample of PBMCs or T cells enriched from blood (not recorded which). These receptor sequences come from a man aged 50-59 years who had been exposed to COVID-19.

V and J are TRBV5-4 and TRBJ2-1; 13 positions agree with TRBD2. V was clipped by 3 bases and J by 12 bases; unmatched bases: 6. The germline V gene encodes CDR1 SGHNT and CDR2 YYREEE (reference sequence). The CDR3 is made up of 14 amino acids. The CDR3 region is CASSSGLAGVLQFF. The CDR3 DNA reads TGTGCCAGCAGCTCCGGACTAGCGGGAGTCTTGCAGTTCTTC.

V gene TRBV18 combines with J gene TRBJ1-2; possible D gene TRBD1, 6 bases. This CDR3 spans 14 amino acids. V was clipped by 6 bases and J by 7 bases, with 18 bases between them. The germline CDR1 and CDR2 sequences are KGHSH and LQKENI. CDR3 amino acids: CASSPEQGSSGYTF. For the CDR3, the DNA is TGTGCCAGCTCTCCCGAACAGGGTTCCTCTGGCTACACCTTC.

The genes are TRBV5-6 and TRBJ2-5; no clear D. The CDR3 is made up of 13 amino acids. Trimming shortened V by 5 bases and J by 5 bases, and 13 bases separated the two germline ends. Germline V gives CDR1 SGHDT, CDR2 YYEEEE. CDR3: CASSFGYWETQYF. DNA of the CDR3: TGTGCCAGCAGTTTCGGGTATTGGGAGACCCAGTACTTC.

The chain has TRBV9 and TRBJ2-1; TRBD2 matches at 7 bases. Germline loops: CDR1 SGDLS, CDR2 YYNGEE. J was trimmed by 0 bases and V by 6 bases; bases with no gene match: 6. The CDR3 totals 15 residues. CDR3 in amino acids: CASTRTGGSYNEQFF. Written as DNA, the CDR3 is TGTGCCAGCACCAGGACGGGGGGCTCCTACAATGAGCAGTTCTTC.

CDR3 protein: CASSPRGGATGELFF. The CDR3 DNA reads as TGTGCCAGCAGCCCGCGGGGGGGGGCAACCGGGGAGCTGTTTTTT. The V call is TRBV9, the J call TRBJ2-2; 9 bases fit TRBD2. This CDR3 has 15 residues. From germline, CDR1 is SGDLS and CDR2 YYNGEE. V dropped 4 bases and J dropped 5; count of bases not matched to a gene: 6.

The J gene is TRBJ2-2, the V gene TRBV5-1, with D tentatively TRBD1 (5 bases). V dropped 1 base and J dropped 6 bases, with 16 bases sitting between them. The germline gives CDR1 SGHRS, CDR2 YFSETQ. There are 16 residues in the CDR3. The CDR3 is CASSLLQGLLSGELFF. DNA of the CDR3: TGCGCCAGCAGCTTGCTCCAGGGCTTATTGTCCGGGGAGCTGTTTTTT.

The CDR3 region is CASSLVAGVWESPLHF. The CDR3 nucleotides are TGTGCCAGCAGCTTGGTAGCAGGGGTTTGGGAGTCACCCCTCCACTTT. V is TRBV5-4 and J is TRBJ1-6; D is perhaps TRBD1 (6 bases). Germline V gives CDR1 SGHNT, CDR2 YYREEE (reference sequence). The V end was cut by 0 bases, the J end by 10 bases, with 17 bases between. The CDR3 contains 16 residues. Variable domain in full (rest from reference TRBV5-4 and TRBJ1-6): ETGVTQSPTHLIKTRGQQVTLRCSSQSGHNTVSWYQQALGQGPQFIFQYYREEENGRGNFPPRFSGLQFPNYSSELNVNALELDDSALYLCASSLVAGVWESPLHFGNGTRLTVT.

This sequence joins TRBV19 and TRBJ2-5, with D tentatively TRBD2 (5 bases). Deletions cut 3 bases from V and 0 bases from J, with 11 bases between. The CDR3 consists of 15 residues. From germline, CDR1 is LNHDA and CDR2 SQIVND (reference sequence). The chain's CDR3 is CASSMDGGYQETQYF. The CDR3 DNA reads TGTGCCAGTAGTATGGACGGCGGGTACCAAGAGACCCAGTACTTC.

This clone was seen a handful of times. The chain has TRBV5-1 and TRBJ1-5, with D uncertain. The CDR3 covers 15 residues. CDR1 SGHRS and CDR2 YFSETQ come from the germline V gene. Deletions cut 2 bases from V and 0 bases from J, with 9 bases between. The CDR3 loop is CASSLSTNSNQPQHF. The DNA for the CDR3 is TGCGCCAGCAGCTTATCAACAAATAGCAATCAGCCCCAGCATTTT.

The rearrangement uses TRBV27 and TRBJ1-5; unclear D gene. The CDR3 totals 14 residues. Germline-derived CDR1 and CDR2 are MNHEY and SMNVEV (reference sequence). Trimming stripped 10 bases from V and 7 bases from J, with 20 bases between. The CDR3 DNA reads as TGTGCCACCGCCTTATCTCCACTCGGGCAGCCCCAGCATTTT. Translated, it gives CATALSPLGQPQHF.

This sequence joins TRBV28 and TRBJ2-5; possibly TRBD1 for D (6 bases). The CDR3 totals 12 residues. Trimming took off 9 bases at V and 1 base at J, with 9 bases between the two ends. Germline CDR1 and CDR2: MDHEN and SYDVKM. The CDR3 here is CASLTGQETQYF. The CDR3 DNA sequence: TGTGCCAGTTTGACAGGCCAAGAGACCCAGTACTTC.

J is TRBJ1-1 and V is TRBV5-1; 8 bases align to TRBD1. V lost 4 bases, J lost 3 bases, and 11 bases stayed unmatched. The germline gives CDR1 SGHRS, CDR2 YFSETQ. The CDR3 runs to 16 residues. The chain's CDR3 is CASSQSIPDRDTEAFF. CDR3 in DNA: TGCGCCAGCAGCCAATCAATACCGGACAGGGACACTGAAGCTTTCTTT.

This chain links TRBV21-1 with TRBJ2-7; the table's D call TRBD2 went unverified against the DNA. TRBV21-1 is a pseudogene segment. This CDR3 is 18 amino acids long. CDR3 loop: CASSKARIAGGPSYEQYV. CDR3 in DNA: TGTGCCAGCAGCAAAGCGCGGATAGCGGGAGGGCCCTCGTACGAGCAGTACGTC.

DNA of the CDR3: TGTGCCAGCAGTACCTGGACACAGGATATGTATGGCTACACCTTC. Translated, it gives CASSTWTQDMYGYTF. The rearrangement uses TRBV6-5 and TRBJ1-2, with D perhaps matching TRBD1 (5 bases). This CDR3 has 15 amino acids. Germline V gives CDR1 MNHEY, CDR2 SVGAGI. Trimming removed 5 bases from V and 5 bases from J, with 18 bases in between.

The chain has TRBV19 and TRBJ1-6; D gene ambiguous. Germline CDR1 reads LNHDA; CDR2 reads SQIVND (reference sequence). The CDR3 is 14 residues long. The ends were cut back, 7 bases at V and 2 bases at J, with 9 bases in the middle. The chain's CDR3 is CASKEGAYNSPLHF. CDR3 sequence (DNA): TGTGCCAGTAAGGAGGGCGCCTATAATTCACCCCTCCACTTT.

The V and J genes are TRBV24-1 and TRBJ2-1, with 8 bases that match TRBD1. From germline, CDR1 is KGHDR and CDR2 SFDVKD. V gave up 4 bases and J gave up 8 bases; unmatched junction bases: 6. The CDR3 is 14 residues long. CDR3 in amino acids: CATSDSDRAYEQFF. In nucleotides, the CDR3 is TGTGCCACCAGTGACTCGGACAGGGCGTATGAGCAGTTCTTC.

The gene calls are TRBV5-1 and TRBJ1-1; a possible D gene is TRBD1 (5 bases). Trimming removed 4 bases at V and 1 base at J, with 17 bases between. This CDR3 has 16 amino acids. Germline values: CDR1 SGHRS, CDR2 YFSETQ. This CDR3 reads CASSPLTDPKNTEAFF. The CDR3 nucleotides read TGCGCCAGCAGCCCCTTGACAGACCCAAAGAACACTGAAGCTTTCTTT.